The 15 T cell receptor delta chains below come from one sample, sequenced in a study of γδ T cells in repeated Plasmodium falciparum infection. Flow sorting of PBMC yielded separate Vgamma9/Vdelta2+ and Vdelta2-negative gammadelta T cell populations for bulk repertoire analysis. TCRdb reapplied CATT to the multiplex PCR reads. The table records tens of thousands of delta-chain clones, roughly 2% of them present only once. Sequencing used gamma-delta T cells from blood. These receptors were taken from a pool of human donors (malaria-infected and uninfected, not separated).

This clone has just a few counts. TCRdb's entry gives the protein of a much larger clone, which mismatches this DNA's translation at residue 6, likely from a read error; the protein reported here is translated from the DNA. The chain combines TRDV3 with TRDJ1; TRDD3 aligns across 11 bases. The J gene, missing from TCRdb, was assigned here through DNA to germline matching. The CDR3 totals 21 residues. Germline CDR1 is TVYSNPD and CDR2 is GDNSRS (reference sequence). J lost 2 bases, V lost 3 bases, and 26 bases had no gene match. Here the CDR3 DNA reads TGTGCCTTCCCGCGGGACCTTCCCCGAAACTGGGGGATAGTAGCGACCGATAAACTCATCTTT. Translated: CAFPRDLPRNWGIVATDKLIF.

Regarding this clone: The protein given by TCRdb reflects a much larger clone and differs at residue 3 from this DNA's translation, likely from a read error; the protein shown is the DNA's translation. This chain connects TRDV1 to TRDJ1, with 10 bases matching TRDD3. TCRdb gives no J gene; it was assigned here by matching the DNA to germline. CDR1 and CDR2 (germline): TSWWSYY, QGS. The CDR3 spans 23 residues. In nucleotides, the CDR3 is TGTGCTTTTGGGGAACGGGATTACGAAACCAACGAGGTTGGGGGATACTATTCGGAAAAACTCATCTTT. Protein product: CAFGERDYETNEVGGYYSEKLIF.

This clone has ten or more counts. The protein held in TCRdb is that of a much larger clone and does not match this DNA's translation at residue 6, likely because of a read error; the protein shown is translated from the DNA. V is TRDV2 and J is TRDJ1; 7 nucleotides line up with TRDD3. TCRdb lists no J gene, so it was determined here by aligning the DNA to germline. V shed 4 bases, J shed 3 bases, and the junction held 25 bases outside the gene matches. CDR1 and CDR2 (germline): GEAIGNYY, EKD. The CDR3 runs 20 residues. Here the CDR3 reads CACEPVGIERVPRVADKLIF. For the CDR3, the DNA is TGTGCCTGTGAACCTGTGGGGATAGAAAGGGTTCCAAGGGTGGCCGATAAACTCATCTTT.

This clone was observed a handful of times. TCRdb attributes to this sequence the protein of a much larger clone, which differs from the DNA translation at residue 5; a read error is likely, and the protein displayed is translated from the DNA. The rearrangement uses TRDV1 and TRDJ1, with D maybe TRDD2 (9 bases). TCRdb carries no J gene annotation; the J gene was assigned here by matching the DNA with germline. This CDR3 spans 24 amino acids. V lost 6 bases and J 0 bases, leaving 41 bases between the germline ends. CDR1 is TSWWSYY and CDR2 is QGS in the germline V gene. DNA of the CDR3: TGTGCTCTTGGACTATATCGGGCCCCTTCCTACGTGTTTACTGGGGGCCGTTACACCGATAAACTCATCTTT. It specifies CALGLYRAPSYVFTGGRYTDKLIF.

In the case of this clone: The likely explanation is a read error, given a far larger clone one base away. Other DNA sequences in this specimen translate into the identical CDR3. CDR3: CACDTLVGPHTDKLIF. For the CDR3, the DNA is TGTGCCTGTGACACCTTGGTTGGCCCTCACACTGATAAACTCATCTTT. The chain couples TRDV2 to TRDJ1; no definite D call. Since TCRdb gives no J gene, matching the DNA to germline was used here to assign it. CDR3 length equals 16 residues. Germline assignment: CDR1 GEAIGNYY and CDR2 EKD.

Ten or more counts support this clone. This DNA's translation differs at residue 8 from TCRdb's protein, which comes from a much larger clone; a read error is likely, and the protein shown is translated from the DNA. The CDR3 bases are TGTGCCTGTGACCCCCTGGGGGGCGGACGCGATAAACTCATCTTT. It codes for CACDPLGGGRDKLIF. This sequence joins TRDV2 and TRDJ1; 7 nucleotides align to TRDD3. TCRdb offers no J gene call, so here the DNA was matched to germline to obtain one. V lost 3 bases to trimming and J lost 4 bases; unmatched junction nucleotides: 10. CDR1 is GEAIGNYY and CDR2 is EKD in the germline V gene. The CDR3 loop spans 15 amino acids.

This clone was detected only a few times. For this DNA, TCRdb reports the protein of a much larger clone, which diverges at residue 12, most likely from a read error; the protein presented here is translated directly from the DNA. The V and J genes are TRDV1 and TRDJ2; 8 bases fit TRDD3. The J gene was missing in TCRdb and was found by matching the end of the DNA to germline. This CDR3 contains 21 residues. Germline assignment: CDR1 TSWWSYY and CDR2 QGS. V shed 7 bases, J shed 0 bases, and the junction held 22 bases outside the gene matches. The CDR3 DNA reads as TGTGCTCTTGCCCTAGCTACCGAGGATTGGGGGATGCGCGCTTTGACAGCACAACTCTTCTTT. The encoded protein is CALALATEDWGMRALTAQLFF.

This clone was found a few times. A read error is likely here: a far larger clone is one base away. The same CDR3 arises from other DNA sequences in this sample as well. The V gene is TRDV1, the J gene TRDJ1; 10 nucleotides agree with TRDD3. The J gene was not available in TCRdb and was assigned here by matching the DNA to germline segments. Germline lookup yields CDR1 TSWWSYY and CDR2 QGS. This CDR3 contains 20 residues. The CDR3 bases are TGTGCCCTTGGGGTCCCCTTAGGGGGATACGCACTGCGATACACCGATAAACTCATCTTT. Translated: CALGVPLGGYALRYTDKLIF.

This clone was counted between two and nine times. The protein held in TCRdb is that of a much larger clone and does not match this DNA's translation at residue 15, likely because of a read error; the protein shown is translated from the DNA. The V call is TRDV1, the J call TRDJ1; 12 bases fit TRDD3. TCRdb does not report a J gene; here it was assigned by matching the DNA to germline references. The germline V gene encodes CDR1 TSWWSYY and CDR2 QGS. V trimming: 0 bases; J trimming: 2 bases; junction bases outside the gene matches: 13. This CDR3 region has 20 residues. CDR3 region: CALGELRPYWGIPRTDKLIF. The CDR3 DNA is TGTGCTCTTGGGGAACTACGTCCTTACTGGGGGATACCTCGAACCGATAAACTCATCTTT.

This clone has only a few counts. A far larger clone is off by one base, so a read error is likely. The sample holds other DNA sequences that translate to the same CDR3. The chain combines TRDV1 with TRDJ1; the match to TRDD3 covers 12 bases. No J gene is reported in TCRdb; it was inferred here by comparing the DNA with germline. The V segment lost 9 bases and the J segment 0 bases; nucleotides outside the gene matches: 23. The CDR3 spans 21 residues. CDR1 is TSWWSYY, CDR2 QGS, per germline. In nucleotides, the CDR3 is TGTGCTCTAGGGTCCTGCCTGCCGTACTGGGGGATACCACGTTACACCGATAAACTCATCTTT. It is translated as CALGSCLPYWGIPRYTDKLIF.

Ten or more counts support this clone. It differs at one base from a far larger clone, so likely a read error. This sample also contains other DNA sequences that code for the same CDR3. The V gene is TRDV2, the J gene TRDJ1; D is uncertain. The J gene is absent in TCRdb and was assigned here via DNA matching to germline. Per germline, CDR1 GEAIGNYY and CDR2 EKD. The CDR3 runs to 15 residues. CDR3 loop: CACDTVLRSTDKLIF. In nucleotides, the CDR3 is TGTGCCTGTGACACCGTATTGAGAAGCACCGACAAACTCATCTTT.

At least ten counts were recorded for this clone. This DNA's translation and the protein TCRdb lists, from a much larger clone, do not match at residue 16, likely due to a read error; the protein shown is translated from the DNA. The chain links TRDV1 to TRDJ2; perhaps D is TRDD2 or TRDD3 (8 bases each). The CDR3 runs 22 residues. V shed 0 bases and J shed 4 bases, with 30 bases lying between them. CDR1 and CDR2 (germline): TSWWSYY, QGS. This CDR3 reads CALGELGSSYVGYAPSTAQLFF. DNA for the CDR3: TGTGCTCTTGGGGAACTAGGTTCTTCCTACGTGGGATACGCGCCTTCGACAGCACAACTCTTCTTT.

With respect to this clone: A far bigger clonotype differs at one base, so this is likely a read error. The same CDR3 can be traced to other DNA sequences in this sample. V gene TRDV1 combines with J gene TRDJ1; 12 bases match TRDD3. Assignment of the J gene here rests on matching the DNA to germline, because TCRdb gives none. V lost 3 bases, J lost 4 bases, and 18 bases stayed unmatched. CDR1 is TSWWSYY and CDR2 is QGS in the germline V gene. This CDR3 comprises 20 residues. CDR3 sequence: CALGELEPYWGIPRIDKLIF. CDR3 sequence (DNA): TGTGCTCTTGGGGAGCTAGAACCGTACTGGGGGATACCTCGTATCGATAAACTCATCTTT.

This clone was found a few times. TCRdb records a much larger clone's protein for this DNA, with a difference at residue 8 that likely arises from a read error; the protein given is the translation of the DNA. The rearrangement uses TRDV2 and TRDJ1, with D unresolved. TCRdb supplies no J gene; here it was assigned by aligning the nucleotide sequence to germline. CDR3 size: 15 residues. The germline V gene has CDR1 GEAIGNYY and CDR2 EKD. Trimming removed 0 bases at V and 4 bases at J, with 14 bases between. In DNA form, the CDR3 reads TGTGCCTGTGACACCGTGGGAATCTTGGGCGATAAACTCATCTTT. It specifies CACDTVGILGDKLIF.

This clone has a count of ten or more. The translation of this DNA and the TCRdb protein of a much larger clone differ at residue 4, probably owing to a read error; the protein shown here is translated from the DNA. V is TRDV2 and J is TRDJ1, with 9 bases that match TRDD3. TCRdb does not report a J gene; here it was assigned by matching the DNA to germline references. The V gene's germline CDR1 is GEAIGNYY and CDR2 EKD. This CDR3 is 21 amino acids long. V shed 5 bases, J shed 0 bases, and the junction held 24 bases outside the gene matches. CDR3 nucleotide sequence: TGTGCCTGTGGCACTCTTGTTCCTACTATCGTACTGGGGGACCACACCGATAAACTCATCTTT. It specifies CACGTLVPTIVLGDHTDKLIF.